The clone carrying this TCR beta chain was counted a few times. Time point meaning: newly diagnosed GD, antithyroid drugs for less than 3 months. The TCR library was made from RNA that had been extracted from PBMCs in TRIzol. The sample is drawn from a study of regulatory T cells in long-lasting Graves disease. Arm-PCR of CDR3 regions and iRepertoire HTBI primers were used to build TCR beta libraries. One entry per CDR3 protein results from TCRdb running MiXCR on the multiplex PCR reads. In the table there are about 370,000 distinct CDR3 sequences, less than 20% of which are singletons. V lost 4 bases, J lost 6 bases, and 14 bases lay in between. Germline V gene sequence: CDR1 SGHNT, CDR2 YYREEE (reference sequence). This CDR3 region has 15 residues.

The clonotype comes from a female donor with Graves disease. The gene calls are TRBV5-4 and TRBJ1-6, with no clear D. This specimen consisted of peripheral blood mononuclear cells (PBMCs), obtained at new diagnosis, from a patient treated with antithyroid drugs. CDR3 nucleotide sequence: TGTGCCAGCAGCGACGCGTCAAGATCTAATTCACCCCTCCACTTT. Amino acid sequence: CASSDASRSNSPLHF.